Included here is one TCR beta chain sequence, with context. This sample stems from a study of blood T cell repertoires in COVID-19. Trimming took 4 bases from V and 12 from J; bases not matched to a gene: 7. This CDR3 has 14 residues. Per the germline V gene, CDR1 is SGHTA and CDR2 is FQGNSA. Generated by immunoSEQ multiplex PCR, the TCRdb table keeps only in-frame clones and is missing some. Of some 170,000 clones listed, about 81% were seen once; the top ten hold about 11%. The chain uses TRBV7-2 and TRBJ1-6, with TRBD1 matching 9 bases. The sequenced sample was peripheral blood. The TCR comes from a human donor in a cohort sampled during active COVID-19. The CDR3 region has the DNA TGTGCCAGCAGCTCCGGGACAGGGACCATACCCCTCCACTTT. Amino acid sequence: CASSSGTGTIPLHF.